The 16 T cell receptor beta chains presented below share a single source sample, sequenced in a study of early T cells in non-severe SARS-CoV-2 infection. TCRdb reprocessed the 5' RACE reads via MiXCR and lists one record per CDR3 protein. This sample has about 64,000 distinct CDR3 sequences; 13% occur once, and the top ten carry around 3.9%. Sample: whole blood. The source is an adult who was a healthcare worker with PCR-confirmed SARS-CoV-2 infection or an uninfected control (not recorded which).

The CDR3 spells CASSQPGEQYF. The DNA for the CDR3 is TGTGCCAGCAGCCAACCTGGCGAGCAGTACTTC. V usage is TRBV3-1 and J usage is TRBJ2-7; D ambiguous. This CDR3 comprises 11 residues. Between the trimmed V and J ends, which lost 2 bases and 6 bases, there was a span of 5 bases. CDR1 LGHDT and CDR2 YNNKEL come from the germline V gene (reference sequence).

This sequence joins TRBV13 and TRBJ2-7, with D perhaps matching TRBD2 (5 bases). CDR3 length: 13 residues. Looked up from germline, CDR1 is PRHDT and CDR2 is FYEKMQ (reference sequence). Trimming shortened V by 5 bases and J by 6 bases, and 14 bases separated the two germline ends. The CDR3 spells CASSQYEGVEQYF. The CDR3 DNA sequence: TGTGCCAGCAGCCAGTACGAGGGAGTCGAGCAGTACTTC.

This clonotype has ten or more counts. The V and J genes are TRBV6-2 or TRBV6-3 and TRBJ2-3; 9 bases fit TRBD1. The CDR3 contains 15 residues. The trim removed 7 bases at V and 1 base at J, leaving 6 bases unmatched. Germline loops: CDR1 MNHEY, CDR2 SVGEGT. DNA of the CDR3: TGTGCCAGCACTCCCCGGGACAGGGGCACAGATACGCAGTATTTT. Translated, it gives CASTPRDRGTDTQYF.

The DNA of the CDR3 is TGTGCCAGCAGTTATGGCCCCCCAGATACGCAGTATTTT. The encoded protein is CASSYGPPDTQYF. The chain uses TRBV6-2 or TRBV6-3 and TRBJ2-3; D is ambiguous. The germline V gene has CDR1 MNHEY and CDR2 SVGEGT. The CDR3 contains 13 residues. V lost 3 bases and J 4 bases, leaving 8 bases between the germline ends.

This clonotype has just a few counts. The V and J genes are TRBV10-3 and TRBJ2-3; TRBD1 matches 7 bases. The CDR3 runs 15 residues. Trimming at V came to 6 bases and at J to 1 base, leaving 7 bases not matched to a gene. Germline V gene lookup returns CDR1 ENHRY and CDR2 SYGVKD. The DNA for the CDR3 is TGTGCCATCAGGGGGACAGAGCTTCGCACAGATACGCAGTATTTT. It is translated as CAIRGTELRTDTQYF.

This clonotype came up once. The CDR3 does not end in the conserved phenylalanine or tryptophan, so this is likely a read error. The rearrangement uses TRBV5-1 and TRBJ1-2; D not certain. This CDR3 has 12 residues. Trimming cost V 7 bases and J 8 bases, with 15 bases left between them. Germline V gene sequence: CDR1 SGHRS, CDR2 YFSETQ. CDR3 residues: CASLGAVGGYTC. CDR3 DNA: TGCGCCAGCCTTGGCGCGGTGGGCGGCTACACCTGC.

The chain is built from TRBV7-9 and TRBJ2-3; D gene uncertain. This CDR3 has 11 residues. From germline, CDR1 is SEHNR and CDR2 FQNEAQ (reference sequence). CDR3 sequence: CTMGSTDTQYF. The DNA for the CDR3 is TGTACCATGGGGAGCACAGATACGCAGTATTTT. The whole variable domain, filled in from reference TRBV7-9 and TRBJ2-3, reads DTGVSQNPRHKITKRGQNVTFRCDPISEHNRLYWYRQTLGQGPEFLTYFQNEAQLEKSRLLSDRFSAERPKGSFSTLEIQRTEQGDSAMYLCTMGSTDTQYFGPGTRLTVL.

This clonotype was seen repeatedly, ten times or more. The J gene is TRBJ2-2, the V gene TRBV7-6, with unresolved D. The CDR3 has 15 residues. Deletions cut 2 bases from V and 1 base from J, with 8 bases between. In germline, CDR1 is SGHVS, CDR2 FNYEAQ. CDR3 protein: CASSLLVQNTGELFF. The DNA for the CDR3 is TGTGCCAGCAGCTTATTGGTACAGAACACCGGGGAGCTGTTTTTT.

There are many counts of this clonotype. The gene calls are TRBV29-1 and TRBJ2-7, with 8 nucleotides matching TRBD2. CDR3 size: 14 residues. CDR1 is SQVTM and CDR2 is ANQGSEA in the germline V gene. J gave up 7 bases and V 4 bases, and 12 bases lay outside the gene matches. CDR3 sequence: CSVVGPGGEDEQYF. CDR3 in DNA: TGCAGCGTTGTGGGACCCGGGGGGGAAGATGAGCAGTACTTC.

This clonotype was picked up a small number of times. V and J are TRBV5-1 and TRBJ2-3, with D hard to call. The V gene's germline CDR1 is SGHRS and CDR2 YFSETQ. Trimming took off 2 bases at V and 1 base at J, with 14 bases between the two ends. CDR3 size: 16 residues. The CDR3 loop is CASSFSFAMRTDTQYF. The CDR3, as DNA: TGCGCCAGCAGCTTCTCTTTCGCGATGCGCACAGATACGCAGTATTTT.

This clonotype was recorded many times. The chain is built from TRBV29-1 and TRBJ1-3; a possible D gene is TRBD1 (5 bases). CDR3 length: 14 amino acids. Trimming pared 1 base from V and 1 base from J, leaving 8 bases between. CDR1 and CDR2 from the germline V gene are SQVTM and ANQGSEA. CDR3 coding DNA: TGCAGCGTTGAAGCGGACATTTCTGGAAACACCATATATTTT. As protein: CSVEADISGNTIYF.

This clonotype was observed a handful of times. The chain carries TRBV9 and TRBJ2-3; D uncertain. Deletions cut 1 base from V and 0 bases from J, with 9 bases between. CDR3 length equals 15 residues. Per the germline V gene, CDR1 is SGDLS and CDR2 is YYNGEE. CDR3 nucleotide sequence: TGTGCCAGCAGCGTATTAGGTTCTAGCACAGATACGCAGTATTTT. This codes for CASSVLGSSTDTQYF.

In its sample, this clonotype was seen many times. This rearrangement joins TRBV7-9 to TRBJ1-1; D uncertain. Trimming shortened V by 3 bases and J by 0 bases, and 5 bases separated the two germline ends. This CDR3 is built from 13 residues. CDR1 and CDR2 (germline): SEHNR, FQNEAQ (reference sequence). The CDR3 DNA sequence: TGTGCCAGCAGCTTGGGTATGAACACTGAAGCTTTCTTT. Amino acid sequence: CASSLGMNTEAFF.

V usage is TRBV29-1 and J usage is TRBJ2-3; 12 bases match TRBD2. CDR3 length: 15 residues. Trimming at V came to 6 bases and at J to 0 bases, leaving 4 bases not matched to a gene. Germline assignment: CDR1 SQVTM and CDR2 ANQGSEA. CDR3: CSVASGGASTDTQYF. The DNA for the CDR3 is TGCAGCGTGGCTAGCGGGGGGGCAAGCACAGATACGCAGTATTTT.

This clonotype occurred many times. The V and J genes are TRBV20-1 and TRBJ2-7, with D possibly being TRBD1 (5 bases). This CDR3 contains 13 residues. Germline CDR1 is DFQATT and CDR2 is SNEGSKA (reference sequence). V lost 1 base, J lost 3 bases, and 10 bases lay in between. DNA of the CDR3: TGCAGTGCTAGAGGGGCAGGGAACTACGAGCAGTACTTC. This sequence encodes CSARGAGNYEQYF.

This clonotype has ten or more counts. CDR3 residues: CASSQDPPIVTSSSGNTIYF. Written as DNA, the CDR3 is TGTGCCAGCAGCCAAGACCCTCCGATAGTAACATCCAGCTCTGGAAACACCATATATTTT. This chain joins TRBV4-2 and TRBJ1-3, with D hard to call. This CDR3 is 20 amino acids long. From germline, CDR1 is LGHNA and CDR2 YNFKEQ. Trimming cost V 0 bases and J 0 bases, with 21 bases left between them.